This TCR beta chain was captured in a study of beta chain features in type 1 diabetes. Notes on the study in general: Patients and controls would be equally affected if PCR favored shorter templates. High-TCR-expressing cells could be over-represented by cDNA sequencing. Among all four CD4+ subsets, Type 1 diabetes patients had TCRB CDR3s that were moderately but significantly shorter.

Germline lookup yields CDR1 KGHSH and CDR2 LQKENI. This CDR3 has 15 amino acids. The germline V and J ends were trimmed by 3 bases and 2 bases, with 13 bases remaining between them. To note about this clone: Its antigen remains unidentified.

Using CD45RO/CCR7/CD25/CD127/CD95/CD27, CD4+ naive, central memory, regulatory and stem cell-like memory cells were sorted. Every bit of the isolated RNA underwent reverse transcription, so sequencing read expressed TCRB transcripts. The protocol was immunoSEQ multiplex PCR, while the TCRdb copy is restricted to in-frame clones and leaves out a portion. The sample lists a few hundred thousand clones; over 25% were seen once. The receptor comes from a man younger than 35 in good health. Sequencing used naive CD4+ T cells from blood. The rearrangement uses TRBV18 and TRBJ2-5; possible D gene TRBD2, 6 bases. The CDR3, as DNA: TGTGCCAGCTCACCGGGCTGGGAGGAACAAGAGACCCAGTACTTC. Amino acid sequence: CASSPGWEEQETQYF.